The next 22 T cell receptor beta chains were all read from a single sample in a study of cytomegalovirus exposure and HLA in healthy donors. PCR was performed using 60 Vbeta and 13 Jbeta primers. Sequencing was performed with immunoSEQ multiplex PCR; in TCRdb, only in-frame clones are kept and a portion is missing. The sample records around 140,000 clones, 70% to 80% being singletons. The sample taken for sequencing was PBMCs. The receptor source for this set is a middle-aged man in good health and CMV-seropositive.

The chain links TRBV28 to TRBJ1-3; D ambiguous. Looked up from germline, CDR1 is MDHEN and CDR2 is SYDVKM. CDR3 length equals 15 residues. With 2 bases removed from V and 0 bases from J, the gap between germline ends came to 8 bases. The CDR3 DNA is TGTGCCAGCAGTTTAAGACAATCCTCTGGAAACACCATATATTTT. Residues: CASSLRQSSGNTIYF.

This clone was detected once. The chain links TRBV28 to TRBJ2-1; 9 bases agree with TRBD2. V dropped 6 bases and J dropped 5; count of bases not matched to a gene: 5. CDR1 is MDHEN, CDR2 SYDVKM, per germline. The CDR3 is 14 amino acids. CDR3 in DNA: TGTGCCAGCAGACCGGGACTAGCAAACAATGAGCAGTTCTTC. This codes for CASRPGLANNEQFF.

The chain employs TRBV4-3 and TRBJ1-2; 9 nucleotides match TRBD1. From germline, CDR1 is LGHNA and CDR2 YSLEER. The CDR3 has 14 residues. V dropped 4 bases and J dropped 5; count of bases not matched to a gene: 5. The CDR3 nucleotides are TGCGCCAGCAGCCTACAGGGGGCGCCGTATGGCTACACCTTC. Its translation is CASSLQGAPYGYTF.

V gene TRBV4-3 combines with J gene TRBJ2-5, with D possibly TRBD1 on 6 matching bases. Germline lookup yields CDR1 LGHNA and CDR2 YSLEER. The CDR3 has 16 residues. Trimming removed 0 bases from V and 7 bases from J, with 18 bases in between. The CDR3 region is CASSQEISTQGVTQYF. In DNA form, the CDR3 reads TGCGCCAGCAGCCAAGAAATCTCCACACAGGGAGTGACCCAGTACTTC.

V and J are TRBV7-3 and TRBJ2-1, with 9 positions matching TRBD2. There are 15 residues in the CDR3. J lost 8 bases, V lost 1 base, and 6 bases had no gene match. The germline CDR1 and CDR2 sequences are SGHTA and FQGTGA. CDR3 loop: CASSLSPSGNHEQFF. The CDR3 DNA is TGTGCCAGCAGCTTAAGCCCTAGCGGGAATCATGAGCAGTTCTTC.

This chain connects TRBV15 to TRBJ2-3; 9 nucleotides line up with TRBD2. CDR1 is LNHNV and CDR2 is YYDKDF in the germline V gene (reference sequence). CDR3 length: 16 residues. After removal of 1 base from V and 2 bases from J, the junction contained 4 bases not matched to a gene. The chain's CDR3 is CATSRGLAGLTDTQYF. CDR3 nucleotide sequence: TGTGCCACCAGCAGAGGGCTAGCGGGACTCACAGATACGCAGTATTTT.

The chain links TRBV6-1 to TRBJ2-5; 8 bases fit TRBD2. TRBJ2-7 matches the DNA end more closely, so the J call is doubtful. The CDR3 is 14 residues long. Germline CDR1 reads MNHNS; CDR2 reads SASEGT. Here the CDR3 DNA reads TGTGCCAGCAGTGGGGGACTAGATTTGTACGAGCAGTACTTC. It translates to CASSGGLDLYEQYF.

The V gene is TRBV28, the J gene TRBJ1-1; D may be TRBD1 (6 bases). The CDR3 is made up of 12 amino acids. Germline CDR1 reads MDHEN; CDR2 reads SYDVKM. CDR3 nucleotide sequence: TGTGCGACCGGGACACCGAACACTGAAGCTTTCTTT. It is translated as CATGTPNTEAFF.

CDR3 region: CASSRVVDSIYEQYF. The CDR3 DNA reads TGTGCCAGCAGCCGAGTAGTGGATAGCATCTACGAGCAGTACTTC. V and J are TRBV7-6 and TRBJ2-7; D gene uncertain. V gave up 5 bases and J gave up 3 bases, with 17 bases separating them. CDR3 length: 15 amino acids. Germline V gene data show CDR1 as SGHVS and CDR2 as FNYEAQ. Based on the CDR3 plus reference TRBV7-6 and TRBJ2-7, the full variable domain is GAGVSQSPRYKVTKRGQDVALRCDPISGHVSLYWYRQALGQGPEFLTYFNYEAQQDKSGLPNDRFSAERPEGSISTLTIQRTEQRDSAMYRCASSRVVDSIYEQYFGPGTRLTVT.

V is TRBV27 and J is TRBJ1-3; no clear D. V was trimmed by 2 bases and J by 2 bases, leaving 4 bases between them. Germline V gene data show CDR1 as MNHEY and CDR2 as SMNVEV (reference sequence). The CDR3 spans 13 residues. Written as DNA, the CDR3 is TGTGCCAGCAGTTTACTCCCTGGAAACACCATATATTTT. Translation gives CASSLLPGNTIYF.

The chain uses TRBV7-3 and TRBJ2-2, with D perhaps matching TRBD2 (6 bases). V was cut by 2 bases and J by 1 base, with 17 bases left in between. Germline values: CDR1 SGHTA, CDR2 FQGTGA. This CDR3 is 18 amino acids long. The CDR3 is CASSLRPLGAGNTGELFF. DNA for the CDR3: TGTGCCAGCAGCTTACGACCCTTGGGAGCGGGGAACACCGGGGAGCTGTTTTTT. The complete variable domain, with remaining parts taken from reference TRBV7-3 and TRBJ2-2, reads GAGVSQTPSNKVTEKGKYVELRCDPISGHTALYWYRQSLGQGPEFLIYFQGTGAADDSGLPNDRFFAVRPEGSVSTLKIQRTERGDSAVYLCASSLRPLGAGNTGELFFGEGSRLTVL.

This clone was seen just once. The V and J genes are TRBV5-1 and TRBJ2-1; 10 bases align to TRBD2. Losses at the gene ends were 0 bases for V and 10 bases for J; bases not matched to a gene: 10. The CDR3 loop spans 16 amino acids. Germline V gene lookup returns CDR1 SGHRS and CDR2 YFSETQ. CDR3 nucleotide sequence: TGCGCCAGCAGCTTGGATCCTAGCGGGAGTTGGAGGGAGCAGTTCTTC. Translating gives CASSLDPSGSWREQFF.

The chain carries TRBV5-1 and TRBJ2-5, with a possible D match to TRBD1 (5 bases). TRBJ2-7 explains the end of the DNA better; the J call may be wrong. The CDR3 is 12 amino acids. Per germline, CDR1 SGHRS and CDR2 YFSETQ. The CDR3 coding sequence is TGCGCCAGCAGGCCGGACAACTACGAGCAGTACTTC. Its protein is CASRPDNYEQYF.

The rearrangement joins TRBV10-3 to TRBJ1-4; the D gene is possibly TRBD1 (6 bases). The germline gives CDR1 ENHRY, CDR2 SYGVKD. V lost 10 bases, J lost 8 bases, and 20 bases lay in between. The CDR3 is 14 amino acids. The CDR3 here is CASGTGSGTEKLFF. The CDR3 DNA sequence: TGTGCCAGCGGAACAGGGTCGGGAACAGAAAAACTGTTTTTT.

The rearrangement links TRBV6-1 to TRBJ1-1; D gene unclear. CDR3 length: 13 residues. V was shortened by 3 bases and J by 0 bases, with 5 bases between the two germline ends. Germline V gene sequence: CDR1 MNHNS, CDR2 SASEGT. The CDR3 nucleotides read TGTGCCAGCAGTGACGGGGTGAACACTGAAGCTTTCTTT. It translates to CASSDGVNTEAFF.

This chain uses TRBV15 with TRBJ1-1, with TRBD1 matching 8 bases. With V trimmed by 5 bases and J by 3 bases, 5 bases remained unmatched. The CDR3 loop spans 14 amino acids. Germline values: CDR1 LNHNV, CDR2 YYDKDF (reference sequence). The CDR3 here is CATSGRGPHTEAFF. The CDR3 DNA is TGTGCCACCAGCGGCAGGGGGCCCCACACTGAAGCTTTCTTT.

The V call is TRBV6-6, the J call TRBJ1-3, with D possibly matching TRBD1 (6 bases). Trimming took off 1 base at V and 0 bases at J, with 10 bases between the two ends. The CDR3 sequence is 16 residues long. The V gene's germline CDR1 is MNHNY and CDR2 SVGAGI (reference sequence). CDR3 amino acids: CASSYLQGSSGNTIYF. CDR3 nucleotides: TGTGCCAGCAGTTACTTACAGGGCTCCTCTGGAAACACCATATATTTT.

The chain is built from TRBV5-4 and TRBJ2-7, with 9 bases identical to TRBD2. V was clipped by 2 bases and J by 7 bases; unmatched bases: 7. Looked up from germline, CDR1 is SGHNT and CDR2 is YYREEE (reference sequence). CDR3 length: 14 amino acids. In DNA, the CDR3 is TGTGCCAGCAGCTTCGTAGCGGGAGCCCGGGAGCAGTACTTC. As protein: CASSFVAGAREQYF.

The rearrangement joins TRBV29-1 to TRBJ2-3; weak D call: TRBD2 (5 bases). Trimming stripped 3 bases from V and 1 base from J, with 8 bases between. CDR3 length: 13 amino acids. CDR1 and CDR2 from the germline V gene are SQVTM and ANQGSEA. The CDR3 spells CSVDPAGTDTQYF. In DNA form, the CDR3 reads TGCAGCGTTGACCCAGCGGGCACAGATACGCAGTATTTT.

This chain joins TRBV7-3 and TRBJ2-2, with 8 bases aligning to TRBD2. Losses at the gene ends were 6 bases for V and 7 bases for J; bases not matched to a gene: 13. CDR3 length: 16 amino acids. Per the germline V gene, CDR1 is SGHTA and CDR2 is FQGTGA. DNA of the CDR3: TGTGCCAGCAGTTTTAGGCCCCAGGGACTAGGCGGGGAGCTGTTTTTT. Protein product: CASSFRPQGLGGELFF. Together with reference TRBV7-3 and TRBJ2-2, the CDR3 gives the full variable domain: GAGVSQTPSNKVTEKGKYVELRCDPISGHTALYWYRQSLGQGPEFLIYFQGTGAADDSGLPNDRFFAVRPEGSVSTLKIQRTERGDSAVYLCASSFRPQGLGGELFFGEGSRLTVL.

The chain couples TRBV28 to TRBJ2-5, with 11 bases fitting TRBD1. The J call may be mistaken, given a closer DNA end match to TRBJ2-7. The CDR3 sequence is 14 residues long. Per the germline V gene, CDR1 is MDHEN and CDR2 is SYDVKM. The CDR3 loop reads CASTSGTGGYEQYF. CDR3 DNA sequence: TGTGCCAGCACCTCCGGGACAGGGGGTTACGAGCAGTACTTC.

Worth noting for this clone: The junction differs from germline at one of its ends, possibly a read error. CDR3 nucleotide sequence: TGTTCCAGCTCCAAAGCGGGAGGGAGTTTTGGTTACCCCTACGAGCAGTACTTC. Amino acids: CSSSKAGGSFGYPYEQYF. The V gene is TRBV7-9, the J gene TRBJ2-7; 10 nucleotides agree with TRBD2. The germline CDR1 and CDR2 sequences are SEHNR and FQNEAQ (reference sequence). CDR3 length: 18 residues.